The sequence of this TCR beta chain was determined in a study of cytomegalovirus exposure and HLA in healthy donors. Despite likely unrecorded immune exposures, the donors were nominally healthy at the time of sampling. Notes on this clone: Its specificity is not known.

Study-wide findings and caveats: In presence/absence analyses, roughly uniform sequencing depth across donors was assumed.

The PCR employed 60 Vbeta primers together with 13 Jbeta primers. The protocol was immunoSEQ multiplex PCR, while the TCRdb copy is restricted to in-frame clones and leaves out a portion. The sample comprises approximately 75,000 clones, 75% to 85% of which are singletons, and 15% to 20% rests with the top ten. Germline lookup yields CDR1 SEHNR and CDR2 FQNEAQ (reference sequence). The CDR3 has 14 amino acids. Germline trimming cut 3 bases from V and 6 bases from J; bases unmatched to any gene: 6. The source is a man between 70 and 80 years old in good health and CMV-seropositive. The chain has TRBV7-9 and TRBJ2-3; TRBD2 matches 7 bases. Sequencing input: PBMCs. The CDR3 region is CASSFSGPGDTQYF. The CDR3 nucleotides are TGTGCCAGCAGCTTTAGCGGGCCAGGGGATACGCAGTATTTT.